The 21 T cell receptor beta chains presented below share a single source sample, sequenced in a study of blood T cell repertoires in COVID-19. TCRdb's table, derived via immunoSEQ multiplex PCR, lists solely in-frame clones and lacks some. The profile shows about 160,000 clones, approximately 83% of them singletons. The sequencing sample was made of peripheral blood. Receptor source: a man between 65 and 85 years old who had recovered from COVID-19.

The chain uses TRBV18 and TRBJ1-1; D is unclear. Trimming cost V 3 bases and J 0 bases, with 17 bases left between them. Germline loops: CDR1 KGHSH, CDR2 LQKENI. The CDR3 runs to 17 residues. The CDR3 DNA reads TGTGCCAGCTCACCTGGGCTACCGGTGGCCATGAACACTGAAGCTTTCTTT. Translated: CASSPGLPVAMNTEAFF.

The chain combines TRBV6-5 with TRBJ1-1, with 7 bases identical to TRBD1. Germline CDR1 is MNHEY and CDR2 is SVGAGI. This CDR3 is built from 14 residues. Losses at the gene ends were 0 bases for V and 4 bases for J; bases not matched to a gene: 2. Written as DNA, the CDR3 is TGTGCCAGCAGTTACTCCGGACAGGCCACTGAAGCTTTCTTT. Its translation is CASSYSGQATEAFF.

V is TRBV11-2 and J is TRBJ1-4; perhaps TRBD1 as D (5 bases). The length of the CDR3 is 16 residues. Germline CDR1 SGHAT, CDR2 FQNNGV. V dropped 5 bases and J dropped 7 bases, with 20 bases sitting between them. The CDR3 reads CASSQQGGVRSEKLFF. The CDR3 DNA sequence: TGTGCCAGCAGCCAGCAGGGAGGAGTGAGGAGTGAAAAACTGTTTTTT.

The V call is TRBV19, the J call TRBJ2-7; TRBD1 matches 9 bases. This CDR3 has 15 residues. With 6 bases clipped from V and 5 bases from J, the junction kept 11 bases outside the gene matches. Germline assignment: CDR1 LNHDA and CDR2 SQIVND (reference sequence). The CDR3 spells CASRVPGTGIDEQYF. The CDR3 nucleotides are TGTGCCAGTAGAGTACCCGGGACAGGGATCGACGAGCAGTACTTC.

This clone came up once. The chain is built from TRBV19 and TRBJ1-1; 7 nucleotides align to TRBD1. V was pared by 5 bases and J by 7 bases, with 10 bases of the junction left unmatched. The CDR3 length is 14 residues. Germline lookup yields CDR1 LNHDA and CDR2 SQIVND (reference sequence). The CDR3 DNA reads TGTGCCAGTAGTGCCGGGACAGAAATTCTTGAAGCTTTCTTT. Translated: CASSAGTEILEAFF.

This chain links TRBV5-1 with TRBJ2-1; 12 positions match TRBD2. Germline assignment: CDR1 SGHRS and CDR2 YFSETQ. The CDR3 spans 16 residues. Unmatched junction bases numbered 5, after V lost 4 bases and J lost 3 bases. The chain's CDR3 is CASSRTTSGSYNEQFF. CDR3 nucleotide sequence: TGCGCCAGCAGCAGGACGACTAGCGGGAGCTACAATGAGCAGTTCTTC.

The V and J genes are TRBV7-9 and TRBJ2-5; TRBD2 agrees at 8 bases. Looked up from germline, CDR1 is SEHNR and CDR2 is FQNEAQ (reference sequence). V was clipped by 4 bases and J by 0 bases; unmatched bases: 10. CDR3 length: 17 residues. In nucleotides, the CDR3 is TGTGCCAGCAGCTCACATACGGGACTAGTGTACCAAGAGACCCAGTACTTC. Translated, it gives CASSSHTGLVYQETQYF.

The rearrangement joins TRBV7-9 to TRBJ2-5; D is ambiguous. Germline values: CDR1 SEHNR, CDR2 FQNEAQ (reference sequence). There are 11 residues in the CDR3. Trimming took 6 bases from V and 3 from J, leaving 5 bases between them. DNA of the CDR3: TGTGCCAGCAGATCGGAAGAGACCCAGTACTTC. Translation gives CASRSEETQYF.

This clone showed up just once. V is TRBV7-3 and J is TRBJ2-2; a weak D match, TRBD2 (6 bases). The V and J ends lost 5 bases and 3 bases respectively, with 13 bases between them. The CDR3 spans 15 residues. Germline CDR1 SGHTA, CDR2 FQGTGA. The CDR3 region has the DNA TGTGCCAGCAGCCCGCAGCGGGCCGACACCGGGGAGCTGTTTTTT. Translation: CASSPQRADTGELFF.

The V and J genes are TRBV5-6 and TRBJ2-3; maybe TRBD2 (5 bases). Germline V lookup: CDR1 SGHDT, CDR2 YYEEEE. The CDR3 runs to 14 residues. Trimming pared 2 bases from V and 2 bases from J, leaving 9 bases between. CDR3 bases: TGTGCCAGCAGCTTCGGGGAATTCACAGATACGCAGTATTTT. It specifies CASSFGEFTDTQYF.

The rearrangement uses TRBV10-1 and TRBJ2-1; TRBD2 agrees at 8 bases. This CDR3 is built from 16 residues. V shed 4 bases and J 4 bases; nucleotides not matched to a gene: 9. The germline V gene encodes CDR1 WNHNN and CDR2 SYGVQD (reference sequence). The chain's CDR3 is CASSALGLAGYNEQFF. For the CDR3, the DNA is TGCGCCAGCAGTGCCTTGGGGTTAGCGGGGTACAATGAGCAGTTCTTC.

By share, this clone ranks as medium-sized (0.01 to 0.1%). The chain uses TRBV7-2 and TRBJ2-7, with a tentative D call TRBD2 (5 bases). In germline, CDR1 is SGHTA, CDR2 FQGNSA. Trimming removed 1 base at V and 2 bases at J, with 12 bases between. This CDR3 comprises 15 residues. The CDR3 DNA sequence: TGTGCCAGCAGCTTAGGTGCGGGTGGCACCTACGAGCAGTACTTC. Amino acids: CASSLGAGGTYEQYF.

The chain carries TRBV13 and TRBJ1-1; D is perhaps TRBD1 (6 bases). Trimming removed 0 bases from V and 1 base from J, with 6 bases in between. Germline CDR1 PRHDT, CDR2 FYEKMQ (reference sequence). The CDR3 sequence is 14 residues long. In nucleotides, the CDR3 is TGTGCCAGCAGCTTAGGGGACAGGAACACTGAAGCTTTCTTT. This codes for CASSLGDRNTEAFF.

The chain joins TRBV20-1 to TRBJ2-7; D might be TRBD2 (6 bases). V was clipped by 6 bases and J by 8 bases, with 14 bases between them. Germline assignment: CDR1 DFQATT and CDR2 SNEGSKA (reference sequence). CDR3 length: 11 residues. CDR3 bases: TGCAGTGCCATGGGGGGAGTCAAGCAGTACTTC. Residues: CSAMGGVKQYF.

The chain has TRBV4-1 and TRBJ2-3; 7 bases fit TRBD2. V was pared by 2 bases and J by 4 bases, with 0 bases of the junction left unmatched. The CDR3 is 13 residues long. CDR1 and CDR2 from the germline V gene are MGHRA and YSYEKL. In nucleotides, the CDR3 is TGCGCCAGCAGCCAACTAGCGGCAGATACGCAGTATTTT. Residues: CASSQLAADTQYF.

This clone has more than one count but fewer than ten. This chain uses TRBV25-1 with TRBJ1-1, with a tentative D call TRBD1 (5 bases). Trimming pared 4 bases from V and 1 base from J, leaving 7 bases between. This CDR3 contains 13 residues. Germline V lookup: CDR1 MGHDK, CDR2 SYGVNS. CDR3: CASSVGANTEAFF. CDR3 sequence (DNA): TGTGCCAGCAGTGTAGGGGCGAACACTGAAGCTTTCTTT.

The chain employs TRBV3-1 (or the pseudogene TRBV3-2) and TRBJ2-7; 8 nucleotides line up with TRBD2. V shed 4 bases, J shed 5 bases, and the junction held 10 bases outside the gene matches. The V gene's germline CDR1 is LGHDT and CDR2 YNNKEL (reference sequence). CDR3 size: 15 residues. The CDR3 coding sequence is TGTGCCAGCAGCCCGGGTCCAGCGGGAGTGAACGAGCAGTACTTC. Its translation: CASSPGPAGVNEQYF.

This chain joins TRBV18 and TRBJ2-2, with a tentative D call TRBD2 (5 bases). Trimming stripped 3 bases from V and 1 base from J, with 18 bases between. This CDR3 has 18 residues. Germline CDR1 is KGHSH and CDR2 is LQKENI. The CDR3 region is CASSPYDTGRGNTGELFF. For the CDR3, the DNA is TGTGCCAGCTCACCGTATGATACGGGGAGAGGGAACACCGGGGAGCTGTTTTTT.

In nucleotides, the CDR3 is TGCGCCAGCAGCCAAGATCTTACAGGGGGTAACATTCAGTACTTC. Protein product: CASSQDLTGGNIQYF. The chain combines TRBV4-3 with TRBJ2-4; 8 bases match TRBD1. The V and J ends lost 0 bases and 7 bases, in that order; junction bases with no gene match: 5. The CDR3 totals 15 residues. Germline V gives CDR1 LGHNA, CDR2 YSLEER.

The chain has TRBV5-4 and TRBJ1-1; TRBD1 is a possible D gene (6 bases). Germline-derived CDR1 and CDR2 are SGHNT and YYREEE (reference sequence). Trimming took off 1 base at V and 5 bases at J, with 15 bases between the two ends. This CDR3 comprises 15 residues. The chain's CDR3 is CASSLLQGDGTEAFF. CDR3 nucleotide sequence: TGTGCCAGCAGCTTGTTACAGGGAGATGGAACTGAAGCTTTCTTT. The whole variable domain, remainder taken from reference TRBV5-4 and TRBJ1-1, is ETGVTQSPTHLIKTRGQQVTLRCSSQSGHNTVSWYQQALGQGPQFIFQYYREEENGRGNFPPRFSGLQFPNYSSELNVNALELDDSALYLCASSLLQGDGTEAFFGQGTRLTVV.

V usage is TRBV30 and J usage is TRBJ1-5; 10 bases map to TRBD1. From germline, CDR1 is GTSNPN and CDR2 SVGIG (reference sequence). J was trimmed by 3 bases and V by 1 base; bases with no gene match: 3. The CDR3 spans 15 residues. CDR3 sequence (DNA): TGTGCCTGGAGTGAGGGACAGGGGAACAATCAGCCCCAGCATTTT. Translated, it gives CAWSEGQGNNQPQHF. The variable domain in full, with the rest retrieved from reference TRBV30 and TRBJ1-5, is SQTIHQWPATLVQPVGSPLSLECTVEGTSNPNLYWYRQAAGRGLQLLFYSVGIGQISSEVPQNLSASRPQDRQFILSSKKLLLSDSGFYLCAWSEGQGNNQPQHFGDGTRLSIL.